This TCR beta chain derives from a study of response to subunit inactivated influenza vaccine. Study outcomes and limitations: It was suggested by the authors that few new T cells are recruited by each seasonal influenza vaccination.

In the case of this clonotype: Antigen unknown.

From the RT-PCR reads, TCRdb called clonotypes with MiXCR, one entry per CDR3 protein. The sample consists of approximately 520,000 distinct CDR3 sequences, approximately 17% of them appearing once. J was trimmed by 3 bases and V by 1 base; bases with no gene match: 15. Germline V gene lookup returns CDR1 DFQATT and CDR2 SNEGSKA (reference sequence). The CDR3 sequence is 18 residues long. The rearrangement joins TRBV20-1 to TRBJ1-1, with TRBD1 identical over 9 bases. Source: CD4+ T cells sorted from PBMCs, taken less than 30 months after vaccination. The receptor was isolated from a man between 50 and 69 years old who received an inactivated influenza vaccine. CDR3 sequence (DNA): TGCAGTGCTAGAGGATCGGGACAGGGTGGATCTGGCGACACTGAAGCTTTCTTT. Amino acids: CSARGSGQGGSGDTEAFF.